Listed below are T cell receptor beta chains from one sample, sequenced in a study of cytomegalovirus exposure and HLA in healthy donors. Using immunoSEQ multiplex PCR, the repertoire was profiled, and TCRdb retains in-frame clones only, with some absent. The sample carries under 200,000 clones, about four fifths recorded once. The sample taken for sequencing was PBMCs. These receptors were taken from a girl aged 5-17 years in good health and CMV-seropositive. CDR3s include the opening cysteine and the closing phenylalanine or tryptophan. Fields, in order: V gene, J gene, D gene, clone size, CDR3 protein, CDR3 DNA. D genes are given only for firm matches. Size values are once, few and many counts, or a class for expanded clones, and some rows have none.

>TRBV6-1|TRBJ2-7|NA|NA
CASMVVPYEQYF
TGTGCCAGCATGGTAGTTCCCTACGAGCAGTACTTC
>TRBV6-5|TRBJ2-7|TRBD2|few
CASSIDSGRLHEQYF
TGTGCCAGCAGTATTGATAGCGGGAGACTCCACGAGCAGTACTTC
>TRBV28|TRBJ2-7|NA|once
CASSFVSYEQYF
TGTGCCAGCAGTTTCGTATCCTACGAGCAGTACTTC
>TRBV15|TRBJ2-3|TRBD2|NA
CATSRDGGVTDTQYF
TGTGCCACCAGCAGAGATGGGGGGGTCACAGATACGCAGTATTTT
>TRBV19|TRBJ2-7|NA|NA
CASSILGRSYEQYF
TGTGCCAGTAGTATCCTGGGGAGGAGCTACGAGCAGTACTTC
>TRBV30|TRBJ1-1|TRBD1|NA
CAWSSGTGNLNTEAFF
TGTGCCTGGAGTTCCGGGACAGGGAATTTGAACACTGAAGCTTTCTTT
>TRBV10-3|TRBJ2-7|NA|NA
CAISPGMGGEQYF
TGTGCCATCAGTCCGGGGATGGGAGGCGAGCAGTACTTC
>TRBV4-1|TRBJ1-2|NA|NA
CASSRGETPYYGYTF
TGCGCCAGCAGCCGGGGGGAGACGCCGTACTATGGCTACACCTTC
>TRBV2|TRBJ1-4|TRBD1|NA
CASSERAGQAGEKLFF
TGTGCCAGCAGTGAAAGGGCGGGACAGGCAGGAGAAAAACTGTTTTTT
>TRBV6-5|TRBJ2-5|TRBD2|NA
CASSYPGLAGKETQYF
TGTGCCAGCAGTTACCCGGGACTAGCGGGAAAAGAGACCCAGTACTTC
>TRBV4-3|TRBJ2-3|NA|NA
CASSQETTTDTQYF
TGCGCCAGCAGCCAAGAAACAACCACAGATACGCAGTATTTT
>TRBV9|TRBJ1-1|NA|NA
CASSVGGADGGGTEAFF
TGTGCCAGCAGCGTAGGGGGGGCTGACGGGGGGGGCACTGAAGCTTTCTTT
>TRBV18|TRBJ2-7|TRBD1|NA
CASSPTRQGDEQYF
TGTGCCAGCTCACCCACGAGACAGGGAGACGAGCAGTACTTC
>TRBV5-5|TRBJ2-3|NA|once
CASSLGRGTSTDTQYF
TGTGCCAGCAGCTTGGGTCGAGGGACTAGCACAGATACGCAGTATTTT
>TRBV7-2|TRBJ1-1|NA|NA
CASRRDSMNTEAFF
TGTGCCAGCAGAAGGGACTCGATGAACACTGAAGCTTTCTTT
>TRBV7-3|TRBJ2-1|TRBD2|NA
CASSLTLAGGAYNEQFF
TGTGCCAGCAGCTTAACCCTAGCGGGGGGGGCCTACAATGAGCAGTTCTTC
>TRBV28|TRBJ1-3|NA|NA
CASSLSVGRDSGNTIYF
TGTGCCAGCAGTTTGTCAGTGGGCAGGGACTCTGGAAACACCATATATTTT
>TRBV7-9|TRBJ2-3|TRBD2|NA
CASSPGTSGGAYTDTQYF
TGTGCCAGCAGCCCCGGGACTAGCGGGGGGGCATACACAGATACGCAGTATTTT
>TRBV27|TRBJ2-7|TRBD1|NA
CASSLSGTGYEQYF
TGTGCCAGCAGTTTATCGGGGACAGGCTACGAGCAGTACTTC
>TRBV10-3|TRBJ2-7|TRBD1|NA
CAISGQGLYEQYF
TGTGCCATCAGTGGACAGGGGTTATACGAGCAGTACTTC